This TCR beta chain was sequenced for a study of glioma-infiltrating T cells. Study-level points and caveats: Tissue-blood divergence was below expectation in non-neoplastic patients, above in gliomas. Tissue and blood shared very few CDR3 sequences.

Amplification of TCR alpha and beta CDR3 regions from RNA used iRepertoire nested multiplex PCR. Input was roughly 95-400 ng of tissue mRNA or PBMC total RNA. TCRdb fed the multiplex PCR reads into MiXCR, producing one record per CDR3 protein. Here the sample spans about 140,000 distinct CDR3 sequences, around 42% being singletons. This CDR3 comprises 13 residues. V was trimmed by 1 base and J by 5 bases, leaving 9 bases between them. Germline CDR1 reads SNHLY; CDR2 reads FYNNEI. Details on this clonotype: Its antigen is unidentified.

J is TRBJ2-7 and V is TRBV2; possible D gene TRBD1, 5 bases. Sequenced: glioma tissue, nonneoplastic brain tissue, or PBMCs (not recorded which). The TCR originated in a human donor with low-grade glioma or glioblastoma, undergoing nonglioma brain surgery, or in good health (not recorded which). The CDR3 DNA follows: TGTGCCAGCAGTGAAGAAGGGGTCGACGAGCAGTACTTC. Translated, it gives CASSEEGVDEQYF.